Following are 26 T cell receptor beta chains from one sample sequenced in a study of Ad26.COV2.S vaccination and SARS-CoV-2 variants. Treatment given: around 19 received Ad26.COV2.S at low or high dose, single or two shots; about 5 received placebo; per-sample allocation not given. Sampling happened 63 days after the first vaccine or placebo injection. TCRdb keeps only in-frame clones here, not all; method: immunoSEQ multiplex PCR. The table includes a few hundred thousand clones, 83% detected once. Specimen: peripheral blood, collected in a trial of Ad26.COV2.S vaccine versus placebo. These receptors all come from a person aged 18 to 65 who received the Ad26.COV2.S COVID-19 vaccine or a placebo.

The CDR3 nucleotides are TGTGCCAGCGGGGACAGCAATCAGCCCCAGCATTTT. Its protein product is CASGDSNQPQHF. This sequence joins TRBV27 and TRBJ1-5, with D tentatively TRBD1 (5 bases). Germline V gene sequence: CDR1 MNHEY, CDR2 SMNVEV (reference sequence). There are 12 residues in the CDR3. V was trimmed by 8 bases and J by 1 base, leaving 6 bases between them.

CDR3 sequence: CASSYSTGRQRLFF. CDR3 DNA: TGTGCCAGCAGTTACTCGACGGGTAGGCAGCGACTGTTTTTT. The V and J genes are TRBV6-5 and TRBJ1-4; D gene uncertain. V was trimmed by 0 bases and J by 13 bases, leaving 15 bases between them. CDR3 size: 14 residues. Germline V gene sequence: CDR1 MNHEY, CDR2 SVGAGI.

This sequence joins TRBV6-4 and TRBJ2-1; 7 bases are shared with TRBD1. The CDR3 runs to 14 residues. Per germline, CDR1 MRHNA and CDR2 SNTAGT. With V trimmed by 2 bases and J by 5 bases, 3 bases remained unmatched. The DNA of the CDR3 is TGTGCCAGCAGTGACAACGGGACAGACAATGAGCAGTTCTTC. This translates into CASSDNGTDNEQFF.

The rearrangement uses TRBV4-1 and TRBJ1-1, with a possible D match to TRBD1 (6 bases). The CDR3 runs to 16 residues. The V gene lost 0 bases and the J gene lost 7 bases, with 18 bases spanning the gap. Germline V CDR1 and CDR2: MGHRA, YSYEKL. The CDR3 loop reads CASSQEWGEGVVEAFF. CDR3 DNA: TGCGCCAGCAGCCAAGAATGGGGGGAGGGGGTCGTTGAAGCTTTCTTT.

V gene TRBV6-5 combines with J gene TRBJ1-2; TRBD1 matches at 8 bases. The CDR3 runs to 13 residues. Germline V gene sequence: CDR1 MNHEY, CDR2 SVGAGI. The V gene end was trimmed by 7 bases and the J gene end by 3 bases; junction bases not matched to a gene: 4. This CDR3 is CASTPTGDYGYTF. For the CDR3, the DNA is TGTGCCAGCACCCCGACAGGGGACTATGGCTACACCTTC.

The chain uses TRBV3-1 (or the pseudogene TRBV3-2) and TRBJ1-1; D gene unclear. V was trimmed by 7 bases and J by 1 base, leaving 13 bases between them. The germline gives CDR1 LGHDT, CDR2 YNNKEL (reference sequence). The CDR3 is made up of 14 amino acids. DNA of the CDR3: TGTGCCAGCACCACGACGTGGGAGAACACTGAAGCTTTCTTT. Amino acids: CASTTTWENTEAFF.

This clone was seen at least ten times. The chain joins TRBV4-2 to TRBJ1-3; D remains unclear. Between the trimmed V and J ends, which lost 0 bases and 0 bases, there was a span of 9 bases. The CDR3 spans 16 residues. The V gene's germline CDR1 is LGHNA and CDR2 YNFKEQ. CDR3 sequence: CASSQDPGSSGNTIYF. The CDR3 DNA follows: TGTGCCAGCAGCCAAGATCCCGGCAGCTCTGGAAACACCATATATTTT.

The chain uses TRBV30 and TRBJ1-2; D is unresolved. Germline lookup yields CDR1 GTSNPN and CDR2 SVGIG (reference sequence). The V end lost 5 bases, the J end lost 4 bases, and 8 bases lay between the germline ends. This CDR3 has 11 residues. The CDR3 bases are TGTGCCTGGTTCCCCTTCTATGGCTACACCTTC. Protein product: CAWFPFYGYTF.

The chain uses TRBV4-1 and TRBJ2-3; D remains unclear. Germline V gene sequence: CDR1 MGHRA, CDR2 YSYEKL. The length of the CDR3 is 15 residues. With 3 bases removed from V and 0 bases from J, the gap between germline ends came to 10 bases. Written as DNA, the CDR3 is TGCGCCAGCAGCCATTTCTCCGGTAGCACAGATACGCAGTATTTT. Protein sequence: CASSHFSGSTDTQYF.

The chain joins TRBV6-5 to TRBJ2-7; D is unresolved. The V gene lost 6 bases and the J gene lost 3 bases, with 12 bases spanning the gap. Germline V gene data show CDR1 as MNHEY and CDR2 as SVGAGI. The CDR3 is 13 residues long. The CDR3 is CASSTQPGYEQYF. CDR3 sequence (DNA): TGTGCCAGCAGCACACAACCAGGCTACGAGCAGTACTTC.

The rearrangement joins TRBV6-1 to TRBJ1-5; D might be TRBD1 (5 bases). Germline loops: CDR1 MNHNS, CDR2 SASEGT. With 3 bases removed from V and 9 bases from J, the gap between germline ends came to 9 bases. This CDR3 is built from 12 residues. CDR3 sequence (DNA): TGTGCCAGCAGTGAGACAAGGGGGCCCCAGCATTTT. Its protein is CASSETRGPQHF.

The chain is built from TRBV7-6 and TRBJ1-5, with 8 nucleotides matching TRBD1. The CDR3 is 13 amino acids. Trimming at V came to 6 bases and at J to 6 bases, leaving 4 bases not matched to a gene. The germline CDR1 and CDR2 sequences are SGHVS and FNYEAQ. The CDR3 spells CASSRQGSQPQHF. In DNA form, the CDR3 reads TGTGCCAGCAGTAGACAGGGGAGTCAGCCCCAGCATTTT.

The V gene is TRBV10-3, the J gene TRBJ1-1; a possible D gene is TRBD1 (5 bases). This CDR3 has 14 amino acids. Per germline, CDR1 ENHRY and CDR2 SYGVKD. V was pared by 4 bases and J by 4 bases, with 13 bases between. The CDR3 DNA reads TGTGCCATCAGTGTCGGGGCGAGGGTCACTGAAGCTTTCTTT. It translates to CAISVGARVTEAFF.

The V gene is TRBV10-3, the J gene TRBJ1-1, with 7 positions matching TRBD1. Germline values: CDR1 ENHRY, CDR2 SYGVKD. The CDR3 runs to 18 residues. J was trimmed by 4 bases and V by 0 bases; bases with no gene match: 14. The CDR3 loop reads CAISESTTETDRVTEAFF. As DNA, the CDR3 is TGTGCCATCAGTGAGTCGACCACGGAGACTGACAGGGTCACTGAAGCTTTCTTT.

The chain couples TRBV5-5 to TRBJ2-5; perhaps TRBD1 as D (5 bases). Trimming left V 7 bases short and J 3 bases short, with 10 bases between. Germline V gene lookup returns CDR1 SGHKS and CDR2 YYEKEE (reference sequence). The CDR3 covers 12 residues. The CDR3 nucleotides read TGTGCCAGCGGGGCACGAGAAGAGACCCAGTACTTC. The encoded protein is CASGAREETQYF.

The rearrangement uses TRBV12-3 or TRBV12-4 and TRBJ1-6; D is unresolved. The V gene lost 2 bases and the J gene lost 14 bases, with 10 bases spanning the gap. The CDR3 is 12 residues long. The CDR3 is CASSLFTGTLHF. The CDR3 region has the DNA TGTGCCAGCAGTTTATTTACGGGGACCCTCCACTTT.

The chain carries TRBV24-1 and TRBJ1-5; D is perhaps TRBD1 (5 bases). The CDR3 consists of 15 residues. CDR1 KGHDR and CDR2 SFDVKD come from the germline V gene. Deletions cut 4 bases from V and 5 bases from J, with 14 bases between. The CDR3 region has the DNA TGTGCCACCAGTGAAACAGGCCCCGGGCATCAGCCCCAGCATTTT. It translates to CATSETGPGHQPQHF.

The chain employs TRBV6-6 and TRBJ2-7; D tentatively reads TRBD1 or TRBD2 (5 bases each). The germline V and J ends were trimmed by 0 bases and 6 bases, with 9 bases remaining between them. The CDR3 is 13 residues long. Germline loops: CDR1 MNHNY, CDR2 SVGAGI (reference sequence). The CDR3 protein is CASSYSRDGEQYF. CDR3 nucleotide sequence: TGTGCCAGCAGTTACTCCAGGGACGGCGAGCAGTACTTC.

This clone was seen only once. The CDR3 DNA reads as TGTGCCAGCAGCCCAGACTGGTGGAAAGAGCAGTACTTC. Translated, it gives CASSPDWWKEQYF. The chain is built from TRBV9 and TRBJ2-7; the D is unclear. Trimming removed 4 bases at V and 7 bases at J, with 15 bases between. The CDR3 sequence is 13 residues long. In germline, CDR1 is SGDLS, CDR2 YYNGEE. The full variable domain, rest sourced from reference TRBV9 and TRBJ2-7, is DSGVTQTPKHLITATGQRVTLRCSPRSGDLSVYWYQQSLDQGLQFLIQYYNGEERAKGNILERFSAQQFPDLHSELNLSSLELGDSALYFCASSPDWWKEQYFGPGTRLTVT.

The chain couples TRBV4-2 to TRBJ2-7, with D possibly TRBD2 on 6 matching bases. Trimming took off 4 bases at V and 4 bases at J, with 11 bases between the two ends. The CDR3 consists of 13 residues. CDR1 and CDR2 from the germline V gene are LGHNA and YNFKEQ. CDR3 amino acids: CASSRKGLYEQYF. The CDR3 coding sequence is TGTGCCAGCAGCCGTAAAGGACTATACGAGCAGTACTTC.

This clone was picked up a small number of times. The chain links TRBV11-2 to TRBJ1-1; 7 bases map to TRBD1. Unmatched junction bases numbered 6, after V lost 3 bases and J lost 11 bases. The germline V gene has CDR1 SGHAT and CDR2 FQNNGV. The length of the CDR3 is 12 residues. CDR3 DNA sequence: TGTGCCAGCAGCTTCGTACAGGGGCACGCTTTCTTT. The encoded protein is CASSFVQGHAFF. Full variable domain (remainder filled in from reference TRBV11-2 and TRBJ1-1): EAGVAQSPRYKIIEKRQSVAFWCNPISGHATLYWYQQILGQGPKLLIQFQNNGVVDDSQLPKDRFSAERLKGVDSTLKIQPAKLEDSAVYLCASSFVQGHAFFGQGTRLTVV.

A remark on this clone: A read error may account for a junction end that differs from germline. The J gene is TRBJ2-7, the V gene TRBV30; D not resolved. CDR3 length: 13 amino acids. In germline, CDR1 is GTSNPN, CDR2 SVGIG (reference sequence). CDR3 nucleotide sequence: TGTGCCTGGAGTGGTGGCTACTCCTACGAGCGGTACTTC. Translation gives CAWSGGYSYERYF. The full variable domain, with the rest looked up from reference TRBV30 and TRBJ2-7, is SQTIHQWPATLVQPVGSPLSLECTVEGTSNPNLYWYRQAAGRGLQLLFYSVGIGQISSEVPQNLSASRPQDRQFILSSKKLLLSDSGFYLCAWSGGYSYERYFGPGTRLTVT.

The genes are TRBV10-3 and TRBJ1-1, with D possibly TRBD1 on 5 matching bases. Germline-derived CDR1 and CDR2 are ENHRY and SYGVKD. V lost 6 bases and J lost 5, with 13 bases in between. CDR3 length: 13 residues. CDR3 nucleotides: TGTGCCATCAGAAGGGACCGGGGGACTGAAGCTTTCTTT. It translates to CAIRRDRGTEAFF.

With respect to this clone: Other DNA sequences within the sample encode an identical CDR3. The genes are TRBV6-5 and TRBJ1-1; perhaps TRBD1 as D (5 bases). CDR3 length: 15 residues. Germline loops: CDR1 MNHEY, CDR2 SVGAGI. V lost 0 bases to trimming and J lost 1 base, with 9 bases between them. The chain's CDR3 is CASSYSRQTNTEAFF. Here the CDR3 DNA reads TGTGCCAGCAGTTACTCTCGACAGACGAACACTGAAGCTTTCTTT.

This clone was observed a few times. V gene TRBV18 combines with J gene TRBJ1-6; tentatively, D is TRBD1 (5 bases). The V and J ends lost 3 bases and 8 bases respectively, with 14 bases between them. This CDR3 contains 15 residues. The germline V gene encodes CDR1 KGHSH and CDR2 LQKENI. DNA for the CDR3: TGTGCCAGCTCACCGAACGACAGAGGGCATTCACCCCTCCACTTT. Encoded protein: CASSPNDRGHSPLHF.

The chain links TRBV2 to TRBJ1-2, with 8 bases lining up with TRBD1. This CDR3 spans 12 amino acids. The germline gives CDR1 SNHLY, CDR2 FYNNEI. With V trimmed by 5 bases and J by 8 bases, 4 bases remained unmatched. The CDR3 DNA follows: TGTGCCAGCAGTCGGACAGGGAAGGGCTACACCTTC. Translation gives CASSRTGKGYTF.